In its sample, the clone carrying this TCR beta chain was seen a few times. The antigen is not known. V was pared by 6 bases and J by 7 bases, with 7 bases of the junction left unmatched. Germline CDR1 reads SNHLY; CDR2 reads FYNNEI. This CDR3 comprises 14 residues. This record belongs to a study of shared clonotypes between healthy human individuals. Turning to the study itself: Samples came from two female and a few male donors aged 18 to 49. Whole-study results and caveats: An effect of sequencing depth on clonotype sharing among donors was expected. On the whole, naive subsets had larger estimated richness than memory subsets had.

Produced via immunoSEQ multiplex PCR; TCRdb's table is partial and in-frame only. Of about 1 million clones in the sample, 65% to 75% were seen once. Sequencing was carried out using memory CD4+ T cells sorted from blood. As for subset: CD45RA-negative fraction. The V and J genes are TRBV2 and TRBJ1-5, with 9 bases matching TRBD1. The receptor comes from a man between 18 and 35 years old in good health. CDR3 residues: CASRGQGLSQPQHF. In DNA form, the CDR3 reads TGTGCCAGCAGGGGACAGGGACTGAGCCAGCCCCAGCATTTT.